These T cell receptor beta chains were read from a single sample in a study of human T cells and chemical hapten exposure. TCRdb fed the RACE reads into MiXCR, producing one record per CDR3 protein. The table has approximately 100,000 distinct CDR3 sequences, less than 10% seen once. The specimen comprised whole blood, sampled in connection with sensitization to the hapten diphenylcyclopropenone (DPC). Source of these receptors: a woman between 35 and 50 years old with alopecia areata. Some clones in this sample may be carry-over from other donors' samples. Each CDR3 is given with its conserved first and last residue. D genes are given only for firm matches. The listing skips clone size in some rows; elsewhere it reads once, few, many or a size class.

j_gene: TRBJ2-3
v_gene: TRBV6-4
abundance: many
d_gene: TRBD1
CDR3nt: TGTGCCAGCAGTAGACAGGGGGACCGAGATACGCAGTATTTT
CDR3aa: CASSRQGDRDTQYF

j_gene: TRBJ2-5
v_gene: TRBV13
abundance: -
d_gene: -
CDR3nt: TGTGCCAGCAGCTTAACCAGCCAAGAGACCCAGTACTTC
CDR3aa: CASSLTSQETQYF

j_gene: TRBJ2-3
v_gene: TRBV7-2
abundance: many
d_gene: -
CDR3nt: TGTGCCAGCAGCCCCTACGGGGAAACAGATACGCAGTATTTT
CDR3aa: CASSPYGETDTQYF

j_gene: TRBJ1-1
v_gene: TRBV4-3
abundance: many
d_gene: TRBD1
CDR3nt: TGCGCCAGCAGCCAAGAGACAGGGTTAGGTACTGAAGCTTTCTTT
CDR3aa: CASSQETGLGTEAFF

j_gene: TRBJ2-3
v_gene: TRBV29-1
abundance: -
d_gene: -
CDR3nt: TGCAGCGTTGATAAAGCCACAGATACGCAGTATTTT
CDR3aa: CSVDKATDTQYF

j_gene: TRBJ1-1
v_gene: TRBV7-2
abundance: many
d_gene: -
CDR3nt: TGTGCCAGCAGCCCCTTACGGGGAGTTGAAGCTTTCTTT
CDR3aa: CASSPLRGVEAFF

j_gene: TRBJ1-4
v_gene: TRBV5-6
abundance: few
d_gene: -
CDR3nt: TGTGCCAGCAGCCCGCCCGGGACCGGCGGTGAAAAACTGTTTTTT
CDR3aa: CASSPPGTGGEKLFF

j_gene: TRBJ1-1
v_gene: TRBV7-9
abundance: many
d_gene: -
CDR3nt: TGTGCCAGCAGCACCCTGAGGGCCTGGAACACTGAAGCTTTCTTT
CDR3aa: CASSTLRAWNTEAFF

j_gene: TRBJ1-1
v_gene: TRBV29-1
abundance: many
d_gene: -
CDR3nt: TGCAGCGTTGAATATTCGGACAGTGGGATTGAAGCTTTCTTT
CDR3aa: CSVEYSDSGIEAFF

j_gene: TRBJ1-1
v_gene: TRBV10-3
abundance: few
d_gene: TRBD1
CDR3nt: TGTGCCATCAGGGCAACAGGGGGGACTGAAGCTTTCTTT
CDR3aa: CAIRATGGTEAFF

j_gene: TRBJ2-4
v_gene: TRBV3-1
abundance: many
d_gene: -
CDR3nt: TGTGCCAGCAGCCAAGAGGGAGCGGGTCAGTACTTC
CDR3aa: CASSQEGAGQYF

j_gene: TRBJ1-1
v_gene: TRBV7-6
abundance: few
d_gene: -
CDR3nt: TGTGCCAGCAGCCGAAGCGGGGTGACTGAAGCTTTCTTT
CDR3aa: CASSRSGVTEAFF

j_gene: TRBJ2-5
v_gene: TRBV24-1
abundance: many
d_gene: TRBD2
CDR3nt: TGTGCCACCAGTGATCTGGCGGGGGACCAAGAGACCCAGTACTTC
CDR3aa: CATSDLAGDQETQYF

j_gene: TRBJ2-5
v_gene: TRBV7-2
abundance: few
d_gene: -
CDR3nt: TGTGCCAGCAGTCAGGGGATGGAGACCCAGTACTTC
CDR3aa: CASSQGMETQYF

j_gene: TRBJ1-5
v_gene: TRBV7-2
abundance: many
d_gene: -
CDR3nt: TGTGCCAGCAGTGATGGGGGTAAGAGCAATCAGCCCCAGCATTTT
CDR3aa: CASSDGGKSNQPQHF

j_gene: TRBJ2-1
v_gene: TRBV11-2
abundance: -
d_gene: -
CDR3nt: TGTGCCAGCAGCTTAGACGGCGGGAATGAGCAGTTCTTC
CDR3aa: CASSLDGGNEQFF

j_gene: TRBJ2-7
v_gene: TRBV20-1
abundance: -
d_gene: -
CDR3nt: TGCAGTGCTATTCCGGGCTCGCGAATGTCGGAGCAGTACTTC
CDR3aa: CSAIPGSRMSEQYF

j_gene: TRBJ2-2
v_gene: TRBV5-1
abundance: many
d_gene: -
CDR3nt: TGCGCCAGCAGCTTGGGCAGCTACACCGGGGAGCTGTTTTTT
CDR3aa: CASSLGSYTGELFF

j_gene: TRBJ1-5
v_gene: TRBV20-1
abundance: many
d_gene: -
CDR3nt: TGCAGTGCTTCGCCGAATAGCAATCAGCCCCAGCATTTT
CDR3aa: CSASPNSNQPQHF

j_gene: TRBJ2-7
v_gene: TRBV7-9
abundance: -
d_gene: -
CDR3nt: TGTGCCAGCAGCCACCGACAAGGGTACTCCTACGAGCAGTACTTC
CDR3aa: CASSHRQGYSYEQYF

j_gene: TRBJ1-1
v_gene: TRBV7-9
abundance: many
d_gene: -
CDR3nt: TGTGCCAGCAGCTTAGGTTCAGGGCGGACTGAAGCTTTCTTT
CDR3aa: CASSLGSGRTEAFF

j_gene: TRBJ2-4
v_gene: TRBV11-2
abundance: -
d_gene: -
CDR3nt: TGTGCCAGCAGCGACCTCCTAGCCAAAAACATTCAGTACTTC
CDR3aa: CASSDLLAKNIQYF

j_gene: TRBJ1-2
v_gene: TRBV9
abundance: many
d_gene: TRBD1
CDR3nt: TGTGCCAGCCTCCGGGACAGGGAACCCTATGGCTACACCTTC
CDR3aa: CASLRDREPYGYTF

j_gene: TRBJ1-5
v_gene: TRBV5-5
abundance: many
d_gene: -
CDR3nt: TGTGCCAGCAGCTTTAGAACAGGCAATCAGCCCCAGCATTTT
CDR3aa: CASSFRTGNQPQHF

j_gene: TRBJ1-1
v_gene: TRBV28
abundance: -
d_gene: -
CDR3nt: TGTGCCAGCAGCCCGGACAGCCTACGGACTGAAGCTTTCTTT
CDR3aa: CASSPDSLRTEAFF

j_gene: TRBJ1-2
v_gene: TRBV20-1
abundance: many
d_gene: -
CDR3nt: TGCAGTGCTTCAGATGGGGGCTATGGCTACACCTTC
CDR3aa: CSASDGGYGYTF

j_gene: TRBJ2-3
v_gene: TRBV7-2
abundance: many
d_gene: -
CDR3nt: TGTGCCAGCAGCCGGAGTCAGGGACGGCTCGATACGCAGTATTTT
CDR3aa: CASSRSQGRLDTQYF

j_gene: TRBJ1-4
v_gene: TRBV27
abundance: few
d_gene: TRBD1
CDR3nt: TGTGCCAGCAGTTCCGGGACAGCCCCTTCGGAAAAACTGTTTTTT
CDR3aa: CASSSGTAPSEKLFF

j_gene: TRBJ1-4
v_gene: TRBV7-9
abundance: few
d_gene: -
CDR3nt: TGTGCCAGCTCCTTCTTAGCGGCTAATGAAAAACTGTTTTTT
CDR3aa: CASSFLAANEKLFF

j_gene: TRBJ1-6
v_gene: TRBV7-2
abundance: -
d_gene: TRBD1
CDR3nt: TGTGCCAGCAGCCCACAGGGGAGGAATTCACCCCTCCACTTT
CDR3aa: CASSPQGRNSPLHF

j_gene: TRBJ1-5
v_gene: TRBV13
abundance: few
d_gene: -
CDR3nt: TGTGCCAGCAGCTTAGCCAATCAGCCCCAGCATTTT
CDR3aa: CASSLANQPQHF

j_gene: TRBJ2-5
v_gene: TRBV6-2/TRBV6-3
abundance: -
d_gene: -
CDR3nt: TGTGCCAGCATAGTTGAGACCCAGTACTTC
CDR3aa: CASIVETQYF

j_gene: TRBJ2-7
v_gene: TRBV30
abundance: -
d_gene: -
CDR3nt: TGTGCCTGGAGCTGGGACGGTACCTACGAGCAGTACTTC
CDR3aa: CAWSWDGTYEQYF

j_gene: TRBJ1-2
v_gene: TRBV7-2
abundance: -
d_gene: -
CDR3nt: TGTGCCAGCAGCTGGGGACCGAGCCTTAACTATGGCTACACCTTC
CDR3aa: CASSWGPSLNYGYTF

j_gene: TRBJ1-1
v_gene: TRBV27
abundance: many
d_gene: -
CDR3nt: TGTGCCAGCGGATACCCTCAGGGAGGCGGCACTGAAGCTTTCTTT
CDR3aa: CASGYPQGGGTEAFF

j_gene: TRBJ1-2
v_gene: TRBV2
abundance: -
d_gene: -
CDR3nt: TGTGCCAGCAGGTCGGACAGCTCGGGGAGTGGCTACACCTTC
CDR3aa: CASRSDSSGSGYTF

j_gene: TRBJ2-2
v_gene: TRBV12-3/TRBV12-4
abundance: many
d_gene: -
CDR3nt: TGTGCCAGCAGTCCCCCCAAATCTCGGACAAGCTCGAACACCGGGGAGCTGTTTTTT
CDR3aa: CASSPPKSRTSSNTGELFF

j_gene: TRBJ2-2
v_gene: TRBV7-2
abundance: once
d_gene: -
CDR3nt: TGTGCCAGCAGCCCGCGTGAGCCGAACACCGGGGAGCTGTTTTTT
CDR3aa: CASSPREPNTGELFF

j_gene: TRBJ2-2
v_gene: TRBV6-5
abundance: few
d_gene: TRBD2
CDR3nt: TGTGCCAGCAGTTACTCGTATAGCGGGGGGAACACCGGGGAGCTGTTTTTT
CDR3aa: CASSYSYSGGNTGELFF

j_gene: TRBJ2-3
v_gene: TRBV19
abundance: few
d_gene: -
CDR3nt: TGTGCCAGTAGTTTGCGCGGAGGGTACACAGATACGCAGTATTTT
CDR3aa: CASSLRGGYTDTQYF

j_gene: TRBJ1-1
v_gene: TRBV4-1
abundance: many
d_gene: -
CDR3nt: TGCGCCAGCAGCCTCGAGCCGGTGTACACTGAAGCTTTCTTT
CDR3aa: CASSLEPVYTEAFF

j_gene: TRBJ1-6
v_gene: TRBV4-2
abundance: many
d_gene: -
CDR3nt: TGTGCCAGCAGCCCCCCGTCTCCACTATTCAAGGCCCTCCACTTT
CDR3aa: CASSPPSPLFKALHF

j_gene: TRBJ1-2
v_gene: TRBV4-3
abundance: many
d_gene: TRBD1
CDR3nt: TGCGCCAGCAGCCGATCCGTGCCGGGACAGGGTTACTATGGCTACACCTTC
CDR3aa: CASSRSVPGQGYYGYTF

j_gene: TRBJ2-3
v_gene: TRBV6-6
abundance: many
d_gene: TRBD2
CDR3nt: TGTGCCAGCAGTTACACCCCCGGGGAGGGGCAGTATTTT
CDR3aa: CASSYTPGEGQYF

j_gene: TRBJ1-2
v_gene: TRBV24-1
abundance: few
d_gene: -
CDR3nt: TGTGCCACCAGTGATGTAGACAGTCGCTATGGCTACACCTTC
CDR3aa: CATSDVDSRYGYTF

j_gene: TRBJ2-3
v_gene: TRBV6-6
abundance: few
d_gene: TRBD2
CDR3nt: TGTGCCAGCAGTTCACTAGCGGGGGGCCCCCAAGATACGCAGTATTTT
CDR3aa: CASSSLAGGPQDTQYF

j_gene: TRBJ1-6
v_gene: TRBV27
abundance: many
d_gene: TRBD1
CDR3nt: TGTGCCAGCAGTTTGGGATTGAGGGGGACAGGCCATTCACCCCTCCACTTT
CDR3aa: CASSLGLRGTGHSPLHF

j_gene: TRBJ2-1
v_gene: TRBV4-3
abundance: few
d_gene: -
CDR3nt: TGCGCCAGCAGCCAATTTACAGGGAACAATGAGCAGTTCTTC
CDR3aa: CASSQFTGNNEQFF